The clone carrying this T cell receptor beta chain was seen more than once but under ten times. No antigen is known for it. These data come from a study of response to subunit inactivated influenza vaccine. CDR3 length: 16 amino acids. With V trimmed by 0 bases and J by 2 bases, 3 bases remained unmatched. Looked up from germline, CDR1 is SNHLY and CDR2 is FYNNEI. General study results and limits: A suggestion made by the authors is that each seasonal influenza vaccination recruits few new T cells.

TCRdb re-derived calls from the RT-PCR reads in MiXCR, one entry per CDR3 protein. The sample has about 580,000 distinct CDR3 sequences; around 15% are singletons. J is TRBJ2-3 and V is TRBV2, with 9 bases identical to TRBD2. Sequencing used PBMCs from blood, obtained 11 to 12 days after vaccination. This clonotype originated in a man between 50 and 59 years old who received an inactivated influenza vaccine. The CDR3 loop is CASSEAQRGVTDTQYF. The CDR3 nucleotides read TGTGCCAGCAGTGAAGCGCAGCGGGGGGTCACAGATACGCAGTATTTT. Full variable domain (outside the CDR3, taken from reference TRBV2 and TRBJ2-3): EPEVTQTPSHQVTQMGQEVILRCVPISNHLYFYWYRQILGQKVEFLVSFYNNEISEKSEIFDDQFSVERPDGSNFTLKIRSTKLEDSAMYFCASSEAQRGVTDTQYFGPGTRLTVL.